The T cell receptor beta chain described here comes from a study of Graves' ophthalmopathy and Graves' hyperthyroidism. Study summary: Being free of ophthalmopathy for 18 months of follow-up defined stable hyperthyroidism. Study-wide results and limits: The authors also found most expanded thyroid clonotypes above 0.001 frequency in blood.

Pregnancy or lactation, uncontrolled infections and other autoimmune diseases were grounds for excluding patients. Comment on this clonotype: Its antigen is not known.

Amplifying from RNA transcripts, the study obtained TCR beta CDR3 regions. The authors performed first-round RT-PCR with HTBI primers and then a second-round multiplex PCR. Via MiXCR, TCRdb re-called the multiplex PCR reads, giving one row per CDR3 protein. The sample has about 1.1 million distinct CDR3 sequences; roughly 35% are singletons. Germline loops: CDR1 MDHEN, CDR2 SYDVKM. Trimming removed 6 bases at V and 7 bases at J, with 16 bases between. The CDR3 is 13 residues long. V gene TRBV28 combines with J gene TRBJ2-7; tentatively, D is TRBD1 or TRBD2 (5 bases each). The origin of this receptor is an adult man with Graves' hyperthyroidism. The sequencing input was peripheral blood or thyroid tissue (not recorded which). The CDR3 DNA reads as TGTGCCAGCAGCCGGGACCGTCCTGGGGAGCAGTACTTC. Its protein is CASSRDRPGEQYF.